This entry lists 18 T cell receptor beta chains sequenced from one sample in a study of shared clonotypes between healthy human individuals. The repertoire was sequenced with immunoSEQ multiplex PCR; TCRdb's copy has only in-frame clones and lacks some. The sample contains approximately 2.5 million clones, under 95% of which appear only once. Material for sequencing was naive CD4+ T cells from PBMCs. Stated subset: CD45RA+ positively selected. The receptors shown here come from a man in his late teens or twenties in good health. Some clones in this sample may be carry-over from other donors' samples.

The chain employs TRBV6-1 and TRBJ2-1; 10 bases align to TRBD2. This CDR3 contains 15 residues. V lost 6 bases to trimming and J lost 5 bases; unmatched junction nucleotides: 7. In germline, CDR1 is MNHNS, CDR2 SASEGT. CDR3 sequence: CASSLSGLADNEQFF. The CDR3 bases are TGTGCCAGCAGCCTTTCAGGACTAGCGGACAATGAGCAGTTCTTC.

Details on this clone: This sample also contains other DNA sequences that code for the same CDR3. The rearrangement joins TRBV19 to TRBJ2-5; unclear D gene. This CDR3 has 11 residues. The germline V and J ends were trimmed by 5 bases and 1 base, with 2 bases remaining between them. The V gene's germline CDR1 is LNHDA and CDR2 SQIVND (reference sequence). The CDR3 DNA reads TGTGCCAGTAGTCGCCAAGAGACCCAGTACTTC. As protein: CASSRQETQYF. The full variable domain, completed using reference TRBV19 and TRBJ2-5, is DGGITQSPKYLFRKEGQNVTLSCEQNLNHDAMYWYRQDPGQGLRLIYYSQIVNDFQKGDIAEGYSVSREKKESFPLTVTSAQKNPTAFYLCASSRQETQYFGPGTRLLVL.

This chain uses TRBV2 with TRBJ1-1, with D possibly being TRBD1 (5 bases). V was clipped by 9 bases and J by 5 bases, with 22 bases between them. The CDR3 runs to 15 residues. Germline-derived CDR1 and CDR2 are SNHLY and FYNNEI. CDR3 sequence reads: CARTTNPGIVTEAFF. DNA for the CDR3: TGTGCCAGGACGACCAACCCAGGGATTGTAACTGAAGCTTTCTTT.

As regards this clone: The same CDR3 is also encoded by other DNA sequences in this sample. The CDR3 sequence: CSVETAGSSYEQYF. The CDR3 nucleotides read TGCAGCGTTGAAACAGCGGGAAGCTCCTACGAGCAGTACTTC. V gene TRBV29-1 combines with J gene TRBJ2-7; 7 bases map to TRBD2. Per germline, CDR1 SQVTM and CDR2 ANQGSEA. V was clipped by 2 bases and J by 0 bases; unmatched bases: 4. CDR3 length: 14 amino acids.

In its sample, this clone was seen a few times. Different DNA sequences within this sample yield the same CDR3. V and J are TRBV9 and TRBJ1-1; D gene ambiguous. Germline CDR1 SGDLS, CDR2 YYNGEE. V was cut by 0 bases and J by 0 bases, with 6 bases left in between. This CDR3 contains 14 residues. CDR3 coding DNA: TGTGCCAGCAGCGTAGCCAGCCTGAACACTGAAGCTTTCTTT. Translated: CASSVASLNTEAFF.

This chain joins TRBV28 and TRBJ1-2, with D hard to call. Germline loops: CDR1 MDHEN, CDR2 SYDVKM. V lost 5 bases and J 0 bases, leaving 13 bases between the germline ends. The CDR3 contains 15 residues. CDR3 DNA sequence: TGTGCCAGCAGTCCTTACAGAGAAGCTAACTATGGCTACACCTTC. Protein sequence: CASSPYREANYGYTF.

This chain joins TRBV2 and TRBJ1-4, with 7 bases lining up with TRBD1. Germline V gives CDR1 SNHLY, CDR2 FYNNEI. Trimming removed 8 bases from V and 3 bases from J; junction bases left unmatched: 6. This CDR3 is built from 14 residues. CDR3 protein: CASESDRANEKLFF. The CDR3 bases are TGTGCCAGCGAGTCAGACAGGGCTAATGAAAAACTGTTTTTT.

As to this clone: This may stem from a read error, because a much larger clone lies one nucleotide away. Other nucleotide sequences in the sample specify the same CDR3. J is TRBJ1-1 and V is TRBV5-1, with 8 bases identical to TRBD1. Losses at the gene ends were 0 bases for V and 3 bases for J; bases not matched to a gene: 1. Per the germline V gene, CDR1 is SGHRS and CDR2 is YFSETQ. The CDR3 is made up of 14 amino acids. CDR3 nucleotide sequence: TGCGCCAGCAGCTTGGACAGGGGGGACACTGAAGCTTTCTTT. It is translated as CASSLDRGDTEAFF.

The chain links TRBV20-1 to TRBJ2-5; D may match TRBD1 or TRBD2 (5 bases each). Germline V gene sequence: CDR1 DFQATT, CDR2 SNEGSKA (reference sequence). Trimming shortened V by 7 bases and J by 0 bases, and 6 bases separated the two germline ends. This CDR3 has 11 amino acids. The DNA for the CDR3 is TGCAGTGGGGGGTACCAAGAGACCCAGTACTTC. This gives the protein CSGGYQETQYF.

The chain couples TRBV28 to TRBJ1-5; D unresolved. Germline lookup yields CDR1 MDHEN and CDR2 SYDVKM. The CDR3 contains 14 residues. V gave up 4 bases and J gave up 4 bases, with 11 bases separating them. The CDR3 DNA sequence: TGTGCCAGCAGTTATGGATTTCCGAATCAGCCCCAGCATTTT. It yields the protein CASSYGFPNQPQHF.

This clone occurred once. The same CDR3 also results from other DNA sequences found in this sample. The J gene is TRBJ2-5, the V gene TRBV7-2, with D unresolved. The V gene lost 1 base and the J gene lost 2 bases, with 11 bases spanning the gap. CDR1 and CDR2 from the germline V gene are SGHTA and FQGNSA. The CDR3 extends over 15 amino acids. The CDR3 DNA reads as TGTGCCAGCAGCTTAGTTCCGTCAGGACAAGAGACCCAGTACTTC. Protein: CASSLVPSGQETQYF. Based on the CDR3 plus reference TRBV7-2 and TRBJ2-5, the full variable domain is GAGVSQSPSNKVTEKGKDVELRCDPISGHTALYWYRQSLGQGLEFLIYFQGNSAPDKSGLPSDRFSAERTGGSVSTLTIQRTQQEDSAVYLCASSLVPSGQETQYFGPGTRLLVL.

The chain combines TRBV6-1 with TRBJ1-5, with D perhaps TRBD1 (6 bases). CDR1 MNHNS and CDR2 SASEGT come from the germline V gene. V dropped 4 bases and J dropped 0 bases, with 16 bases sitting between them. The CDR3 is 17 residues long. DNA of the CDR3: TGTGCCAGCAGTGGGGAGGGGGGCCTAAATAGCAATCAGCCCCAGCATTTT. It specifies CASSGEGGLNSNQPQHF.

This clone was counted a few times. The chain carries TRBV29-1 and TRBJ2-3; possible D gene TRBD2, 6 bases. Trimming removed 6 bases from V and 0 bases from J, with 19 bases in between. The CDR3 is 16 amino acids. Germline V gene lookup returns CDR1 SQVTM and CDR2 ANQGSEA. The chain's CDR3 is CSVRGMLTGSTDTQYF. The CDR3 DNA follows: TGCAGCGTCCGGGGGATGCTAACGGGAAGCACAGATACGCAGTATTTT.

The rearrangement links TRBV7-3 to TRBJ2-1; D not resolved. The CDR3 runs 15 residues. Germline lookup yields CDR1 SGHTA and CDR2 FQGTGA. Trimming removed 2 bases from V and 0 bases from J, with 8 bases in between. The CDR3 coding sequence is TGTGCCAGCAGCTTACACATGAGCTCCTACAATGAGCAGTTCTTC. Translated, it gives CASSLHMSSYNEQFF.

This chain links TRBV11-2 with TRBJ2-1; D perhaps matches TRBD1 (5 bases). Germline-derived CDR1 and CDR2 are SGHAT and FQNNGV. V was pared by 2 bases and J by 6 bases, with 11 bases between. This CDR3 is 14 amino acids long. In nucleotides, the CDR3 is TGTGCCAGCAGCTTATGGGGCCAGAGCAATGAGCAGTTCTTC. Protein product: CASSLWGQSNEQFF.

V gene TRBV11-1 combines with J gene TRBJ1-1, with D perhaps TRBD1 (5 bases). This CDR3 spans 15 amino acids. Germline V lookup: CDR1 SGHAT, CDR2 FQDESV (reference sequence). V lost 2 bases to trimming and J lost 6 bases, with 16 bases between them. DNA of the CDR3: TGTGCCAGCAGCTTATTTCGGGGGAGGAGCTCTGAAGCTTTCTTT. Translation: CASSLFRGRSSEAFF.

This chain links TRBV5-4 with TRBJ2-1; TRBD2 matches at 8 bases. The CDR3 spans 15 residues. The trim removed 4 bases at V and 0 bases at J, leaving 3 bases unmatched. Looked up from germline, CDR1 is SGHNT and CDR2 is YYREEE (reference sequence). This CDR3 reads CASSGSGISYNEQFF. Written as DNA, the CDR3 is TGTGCCAGCAGCGGTAGCGGGATCTCCTACAATGAGCAGTTCTTC.

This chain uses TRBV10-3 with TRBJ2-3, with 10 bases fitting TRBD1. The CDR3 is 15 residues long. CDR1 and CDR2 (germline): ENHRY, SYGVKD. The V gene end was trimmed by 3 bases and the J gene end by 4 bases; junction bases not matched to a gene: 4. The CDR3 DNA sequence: TGTGCCATCAGTGATCCGGGACAGGGGCCAGATACGCAGTATTTT. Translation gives CAISDPGQGPDTQYF.